Sequencing of this T cell receptor (beta chain) was carried out in a study of cytotoxic CD8 clonotypes in ibrutinib-treated CLL. Background on the study: Responses: approximately 24 partial, 2 complete; after median roughly 63 months, about 15 stayed remitted, around 12 progressed. Samples yielded averages of roughly 250,000 productive templates and fewer than 100,000 productive rearrangements. Findings and limits, study-wide: Sustained-remission patients were sampled at one set of times and progressing patients at different ones.

The repertoire was sequenced with immunoSEQ multiplex PCR; TCRdb's copy has only in-frame clones and lacks some. The sample has about 310,000 clones; more than 65% are singletons. The V end was cut by 10 bases, the J end by 15 bases, with 19 bases between. CDR3 length: 12 amino acids. CDR1 and CDR2 from the germline V gene are ENHRY and SYGVKD. With respect to this clone: Antigen: not known.

The sample was PBMCs, taken before ibrutinib treatment. The sequence was collected from a human donor with chronic lymphocytic leukemia. This chain joins TRBV10-3 and TRBJ1-6, with a weak D call TRBD1 (5 bases). CDR3: CATSGTTSILHF. The DNA for the CDR3 is TGTGCCACCTCCGGGACGACTTCTATCCTCCACTTT.